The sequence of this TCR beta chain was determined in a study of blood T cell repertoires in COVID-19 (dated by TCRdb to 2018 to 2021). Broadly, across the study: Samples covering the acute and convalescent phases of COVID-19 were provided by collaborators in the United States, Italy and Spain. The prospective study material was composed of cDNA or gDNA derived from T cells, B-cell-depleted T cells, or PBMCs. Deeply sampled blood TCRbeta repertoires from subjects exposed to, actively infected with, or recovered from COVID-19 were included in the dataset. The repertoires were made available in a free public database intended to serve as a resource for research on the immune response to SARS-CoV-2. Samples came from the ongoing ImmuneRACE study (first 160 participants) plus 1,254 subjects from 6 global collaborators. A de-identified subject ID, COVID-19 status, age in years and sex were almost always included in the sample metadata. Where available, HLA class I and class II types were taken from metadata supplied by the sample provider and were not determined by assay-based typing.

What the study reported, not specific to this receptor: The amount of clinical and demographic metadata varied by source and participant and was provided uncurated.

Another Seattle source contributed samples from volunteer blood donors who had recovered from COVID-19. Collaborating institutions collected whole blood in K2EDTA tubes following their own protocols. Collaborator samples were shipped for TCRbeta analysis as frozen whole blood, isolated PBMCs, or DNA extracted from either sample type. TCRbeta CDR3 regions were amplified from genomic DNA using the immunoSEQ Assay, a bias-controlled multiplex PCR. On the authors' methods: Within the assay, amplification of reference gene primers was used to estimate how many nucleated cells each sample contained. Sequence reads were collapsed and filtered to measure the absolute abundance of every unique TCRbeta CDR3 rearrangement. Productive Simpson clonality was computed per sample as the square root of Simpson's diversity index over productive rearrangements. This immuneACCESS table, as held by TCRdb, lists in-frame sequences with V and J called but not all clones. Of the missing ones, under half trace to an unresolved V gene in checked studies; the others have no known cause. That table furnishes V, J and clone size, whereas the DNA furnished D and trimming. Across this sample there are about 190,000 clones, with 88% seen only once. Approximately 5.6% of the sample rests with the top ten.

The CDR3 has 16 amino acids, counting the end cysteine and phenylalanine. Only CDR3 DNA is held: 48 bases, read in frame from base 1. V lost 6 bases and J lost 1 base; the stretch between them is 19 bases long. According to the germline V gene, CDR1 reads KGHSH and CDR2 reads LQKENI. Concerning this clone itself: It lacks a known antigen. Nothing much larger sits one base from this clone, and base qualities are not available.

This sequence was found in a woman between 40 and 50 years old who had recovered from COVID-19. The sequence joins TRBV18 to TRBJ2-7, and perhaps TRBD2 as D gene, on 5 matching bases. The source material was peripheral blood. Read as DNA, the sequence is TGTGCCAGCTCCCTAGCTCGGAGTAGAGGGTCCTACGAGCAGTACTTC. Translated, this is CASSLARSRGSYEQYF.